The T cell receptor (beta chain) under discussion was sequenced for a study of T cells in narcolepsy. Whole-study findings and limits: Reportedly, autoreactive clonotypes were serially detected in patients' blood but not controls'. Autoreactive HCRT-specific and TRIB2-specific clonotypes were marked in same-patient CSF-versus-blood CD4+ comparisons.

On this clone: Its antigen is unidentified.

The CDR3 contains 15 residues. Germline V gives CDR1 MNHEY, CDR2 SVGAGI. Trimming shortened V by 6 bases and J by 2 bases, and 17 bases separated the two germline ends. The method was immunoSEQ multiplex PCR; TCRdb's version includes in-frame clones alone and lacks a portion of them. The data show 35,000 or so clones, approximately 86% seen once. This sequence was found in a human donor with narcolepsy. Sample: CD45RA- memory CD4+ T cells from PBMCs. The V gene is TRBV6-5, the J gene TRBJ2-7, with D perhaps TRBD1 (6 bases). The CDR3, as DNA: TGTGCCAGCAGCCCCGCAGGACAGTACGCCTACGAGCAGTACTTC. It translates to CASSPAGQYAYEQYF.